The present T cell receptor (beta chain) was sequenced within a study of low-dose radiotherapy and immunotherapy resistance in tumors. Overall study: The fractionation for Cohort 1 was 0.5 Gy per fraction every 2 weeks, totaling 6.5 Gy. Every two weeks, one day ahead of radiation and immunotherapy, cyclophosphamide 200 mg/m2 was given (intravenously). On cycle 1 day 1, patients started four cycles of oral aspirin 300 mg daily.

Time point noted: after trial treatment. Indicated treatment: LDRT plus nivolumab, ipilimumab, low-dose cyclophosphamide and aspirin (RACIN trial). Tumors of eligible patients were advanced, solid and lacking tumor-infiltrating lymphocytes. V was trimmed by 4 bases and J by 5 bases, leaving 24 bases between them. This CDR3 has 17 residues. Germline CDR1 reads SGHKS; CDR2 reads YYEKEE (reference sequence). First-strand cDNA used TRAV- and TRBV-specific primers, covering alpha and beta chains. Amplification, which lasted 20 PCR cycles, used a constant-region primer and V-primer adapter to amplify TCRs. A single record per CDR3 protein comes from TCRdb applying MiXCR to the reads. The repertoire holds under 110,000 distinct CDR3 sequences, 20% seen once, with approximately 4% in the top ten.

J is TRBJ1-2 and V is TRBV5-5; D not resolved. The sequence came from a male donor with prostate cancer. The specimen comprised PBMCs, sampled after low-dose radiotherapy plus immunotherapy. CDR3: CASSRAGASGEGYGYTF. CDR3 sequence (DNA): TGTGCCAGCAGCCGGGCCGGAGCTAGCGGGGAGGGATATGGCTACACCTTC.